This entry features one T cell receptor (beta chain) sequence. The data were obtained in a study of cytomegalovirus exposure and HLA in healthy donors. At the level of the study: Membership in the Caucasian-associated ancestry cluster was found for around four fifths of approximately 380 genotyped donors.

Both 60 Vbeta primers and 13 Jbeta primers went into the PCR. Data came from immunoSEQ multiplex PCR; TCRdb stores just in-frame clones and leaves some out. This table holds about 160,000 clones, 79% found once. V lost 3 bases, J lost 4 bases, and 5 bases stayed unmatched. Germline lookup yields CDR1 SGHRS and CDR2 YFSETQ. This CDR3 region has 14 residues. This clonotype originated in a middle-aged man in good health and CMV-seropositive. The specimen was PBMCs. This chain uses TRBV5-1 with TRBJ2-7; TRBD1 agrees at 9 bases. The DNA for the CDR3 is TGCGCCAGCAGCTCTGCGACAGGGGGGTACGAGCAGTACTTC. Protein sequence: CASSSATGGYEQYF.